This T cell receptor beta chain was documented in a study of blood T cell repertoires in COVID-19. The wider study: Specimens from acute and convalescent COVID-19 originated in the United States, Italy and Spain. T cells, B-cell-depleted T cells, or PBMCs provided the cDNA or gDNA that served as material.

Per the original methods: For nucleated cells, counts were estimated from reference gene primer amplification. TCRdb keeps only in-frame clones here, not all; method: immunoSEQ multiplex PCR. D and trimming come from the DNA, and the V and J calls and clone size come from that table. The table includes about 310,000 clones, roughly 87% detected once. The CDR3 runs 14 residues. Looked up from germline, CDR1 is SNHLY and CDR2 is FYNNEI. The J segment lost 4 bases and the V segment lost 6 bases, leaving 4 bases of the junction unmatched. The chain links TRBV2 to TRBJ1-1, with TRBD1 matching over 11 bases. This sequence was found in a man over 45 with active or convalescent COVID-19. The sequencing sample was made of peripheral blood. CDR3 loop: CASRPGTGGTEAFF. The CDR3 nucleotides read TGTGCCAGCAGACCCGGGACAGGGGGCACTGAAGCTTTCTTT. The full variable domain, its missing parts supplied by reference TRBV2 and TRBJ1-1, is EPEVTQTPSHQVTQMGQEVILRCVPISNHLYFYWYRQILGQKVEFLVSFYNNEISEKSEIFDDQFSVERPDGSNFTLKIRSTKLEDSAMYFCASRPGTGGTEAFFGQGTRLTVV.